A single sample is the source of the 25 T cell receptor beta chains below, sequenced in a study of identifying expanded T cells in peripheral blood. Data came from immunoSEQ multiplex PCR; TCRdb stores just in-frame clones and leaves some out. The sample holds over 100,000 clones, 88% seen once. The sequenced sample was blood. These receptors all stem from a person between 18 and 75 years old in good health.

This clone has a single count. This chain links TRBV6-6 with TRBJ1-4; TRBD1 might be the D (6 bases). The germline V gene has CDR1 MNHNY and CDR2 SVGAGI (reference sequence). This CDR3 is 14 amino acids long. V was trimmed by 8 bases and J by 8 bases, leaving 18 bases between them. The CDR3 protein is CASSDGATGEKLFF. In DNA, the CDR3 is TGTGCCAGCTCTGATGGGGCAACAGGGGAAAAACTGTTTTTT.

The chain employs TRBV6-5 and TRBJ2-5; TRBD2 matches 14 bases. V shed 4 bases and J 5 bases; nucleotides not matched to a gene: 6. Per germline, CDR1 MNHEY and CDR2 SVGAGI. The CDR3 length is 16 residues. The CDR3 DNA sequence: TGTGCCAGCAGTTTCAACGGACTAGCGGGGGGCGAGACCCAGTACTTC. It codes for CASSFNGLAGGETQYF.

The chain combines TRBV6-5 with TRBJ2-7; the D gene is possibly TRBD2 (6 bases). The CDR3 runs to 15 residues. Trimming took off 4 bases at V and 5 bases at J, with 18 bases between the two ends. Per the germline V gene, CDR1 is MNHEY and CDR2 is SVGAGI. The CDR3: CASSSSEGQRDEQYF. As DNA, the CDR3 is TGTGCCAGCAGTTCCTCGGAGGGGCAAAGAGACGAGCAGTACTTC.

The chain uses TRBV25-1 and TRBJ2-3; D tentatively reads TRBD1 or TRBD2 (7 bases each). Germline V gene sequence: CDR1 MGHDK, CDR2 SYGVNS. V lost 3 bases to trimming and J lost 3 bases, with 16 bases between them. This CDR3 is 16 amino acids long. CDR3 protein: CASSDRNQGGTDTQYF. For the CDR3, the DNA is TGTGCCAGCAGTGATCGAAATCAGGGGGGGACAGATACGCAGTATTTT. The full variable domain, its missing parts supplied by reference TRBV25-1 and TRBJ2-3, is EADIYQTPRYLVIGTGKKITLECSQTMGHDKMYWYQQDPGMELHLIHYSYGVNSTEKGDLSSESTVSRIRTEHFPLTLESARPSHTSQYLCASSDRNQGGTDTQYFGPGTRLTVL.

The gene calls are TRBV6-5 and TRBJ2-7; possibly TRBD2 for D (6 bases). Germline V lookup: CDR1 MNHEY, CDR2 SVGAGI. There are 13 residues in the CDR3. V gave up 4 bases and J gave up 5 bases, with 12 bases separating them. CDR3 sequence (DNA): TGTGCCAGCAGTTCGTGGGGGGAAGACGAGCAGTACTTC. Protein: CASSSWGEDEQYF.

This chain uses TRBV5-1 with TRBJ2-3; D possibly corresponds to TRBD1 (6 bases). The CDR3 length is 17 residues. Trimming left V 2 bases short and J 0 bases short, with 16 bases between. The V gene's germline CDR1 is SGHRS and CDR2 YFSETQ. The CDR3 protein is CASSFGYRASSTDTQYF. For the CDR3, the DNA is TGCGCCAGCAGCTTTGGGTACAGGGCCTCTAGCACAGATACGCAGTATTTT.

The chain joins TRBV7-9 to TRBJ2-5, with unresolved D. With 8 bases removed from V and 3 bases from J, the gap between germline ends came to 16 bases. The CDR3 is 14 amino acids. CDR1 is SEHNR and CDR2 is FQNEAQ in the germline V gene (reference sequence). The CDR3 coding sequence is TGTGCCAGCCTTAACGGGCCTAACGAAGAGACCCAGTACTTC. Translating it yields CASLNGPNEETQYF. The full variable domain, its missing parts supplied by reference TRBV7-9 and TRBJ2-5, is DTGVSQNPRHKITKRGQNVTFRCDPISEHNRLYWYRQTLGQGPEFLTYFQNEAQLEKSRLLSDRFSAERPKGSFSTLEIQRTEQGDSAMYLCASLNGPNEETQYFGPGTRLLVL.

This clone was picked up a small number of times. The V call is TRBV30, the J call TRBJ2-1, with 8 bases lining up with TRBD2. The CDR3 has 18 amino acids. Germline CDR1 GTSNPN, CDR2 SVGIG (reference sequence). Germline trimming cut 5 bases from V and 3 bases from J; bases unmatched to any gene: 18. The CDR3 sequence: CAWGRVKLPGLDYNEQFF. In DNA, the CDR3 is TGTGCCTGGGGCCGGGTTAAACTTCCGGGACTAGACTACAATGAGCAGTTCTTC.

The chain uses TRBV29-1 and TRBJ1-1; unclear D gene. The V end lost 1 base, the J end lost 2 bases, and 8 bases lay between the germline ends. The CDR3 runs 13 residues. The germline CDR1 and CDR2 sequences are SQVTM and ANQGSEA. The CDR3 loop reads CSVEVYENTEAFF. DNA for the CDR3: TGCAGCGTTGAAGTGTATGAAAACACTGAAGCTTTCTTT.

The V gene is TRBV14, the J gene TRBJ2-7, with 8 positions matching TRBD2. The CDR3 spans 16 residues. In germline, CDR1 is SGHDN, CDR2 FVKESK. Germline trimming cut 3 bases from V and 2 bases from J; bases unmatched to any gene: 9. The CDR3 here is CASSQAPGLGTYEQYF. The CDR3 DNA sequence: TGTGCCAGCAGCCAGGCTCCGGGACTAGGGACCTACGAGCAGTACTTC.

The J gene is TRBJ2-5, the V gene TRBV18, with D possibly matching TRBD2 (6 bases). The germline gives CDR1 KGHSH, CDR2 LQKENI. V lost 9 bases and J 5 bases, leaving 19 bases between the germline ends. CDR3 length: 14 residues. The CDR3 here is CASRGALGSETQYF. The DNA of the CDR3 is TGTGCCAGTCGCGGGGCCTTGGGATCGGAGACCCAGTACTTC.

The V gene is TRBV5-6, the J gene TRBJ2-7; D unresolved. Per germline, CDR1 SGHDT and CDR2 YYEEEE. With 0 bases removed from V and 4 bases from J, the gap between germline ends came to 5 bases. There are 12 residues in the CDR3. CDR3 sequence (DNA): TGTGCCAGCAGCTTGGCCCGATACGAGCAGTACTTC. Translated: CASSLARYEQYF.

The chain has TRBV7-9 and TRBJ1-1; D unclear. The V gene lost 5 bases and the J gene lost 2 bases, with 9 bases spanning the gap. The CDR3 covers 13 residues. The germline V gene has CDR1 SEHNR and CDR2 FQNEAQ (reference sequence). DNA of the CDR3: TGTGCCAGCAGCACCCAAGAAAACACTGAAGCTTTCTTT. Protein product: CASSTQENTEAFF.

The V call is TRBV6-1, the J call TRBJ2-3; a possible D gene is TRBD2 (5 bases). The CDR3 spans 14 residues. Trimming removed 1 base from V and 6 bases from J, with 11 bases in between. Germline V gene lookup returns CDR1 MNHNS and CDR2 SASEGT. The CDR3 nucleotides read TGTGCCAGCAGTGAAGGGACTGTTGGGGATACGCAGTATTTT. Protein sequence: CASSEGTVGDTQYF.

In its sample, this clone was seen once. The J gene is TRBJ2-2, the V gene TRBV7-3, with D possibly matching TRBD1 (5 bases). The CDR3 is 13 amino acids. CDR1 is SGHTA and CDR2 is FQGTGA in the germline V gene. V was clipped by 6 bases and J by 6 bases, with 11 bases between them. The CDR3 here is CASRQIGAGELFF. CDR3 DNA: TGTGCCAGCAGACAAATAGGGGCCGGGGAGCTGTTTTTT.

This chain links TRBV5-1 with TRBJ1-6; TRBD1 matches 11 bases. Germline V CDR1 and CDR2: SGHRS, YFSETQ. V trimming: 5 bases; J trimming: 10 bases; junction bases outside the gene matches: 5. The length of the CDR3 is 14 residues. CDR3 amino acids: CASSYGTGGSPLHF. The CDR3 DNA is TGCGCCAGCAGTTACGGGACAGGGGGATCACCCCTCCACTTT.

The rearrangement links TRBV28 to TRBJ2-1, with 8 bases that match TRBD2. V was clipped by 1 base and J by 6 bases; unmatched bases: 5. Germline CDR1 and CDR2: MDHEN and SYDVKM. The CDR3 loop spans 15 amino acids. CDR3 region: CASSLSFAGGNEQFF. The CDR3 nucleotides read TGTGCCAGCAGTTTATCATTTGCGGGAGGCAATGAGCAGTTCTTC.

This chain connects TRBV27 to TRBJ1-1, with a possible D match to TRBD1 (5 bases). The germline gives CDR1 MNHEY, CDR2 SMNVEV (reference sequence). This CDR3 comprises 13 residues. The germline V and J ends were trimmed by 3 bases and 4 bases, with 9 bases remaining between them. This CDR3 reads CASSFGAITEAFF. In DNA, the CDR3 is TGTGCCAGCAGTTTTGGGGCGATCACTGAAGCTTTCTTT.

This chain uses TRBV27 with TRBJ2-7, with TRBD2 matching over 8 bases. The CDR3 has 21 residues. Trimming cost V 6 bases and J 2 bases; bases outside gene matches: 27. The germline V gene has CDR1 MNHEY and CDR2 SMNVEV (reference sequence). This chain's CDR3 is CASSSHGGDPNRSGRPYEQYF. Here the CDR3 DNA reads TGTGCCAGCAGCTCCCATGGAGGGGACCCTAATCGGAGCGGGAGACCCTACGAGCAGTACTTC.

The rearrangement uses TRBV28 and TRBJ2-2; 10 nucleotides align to TRBD1. CDR3 length: 14 residues. The V gene end was trimmed by 8 bases and the J gene end by 5 bases; junction bases not matched to a gene: 5. Germline V gene sequence: CDR1 MDHEN, CDR2 SYDVKM. As DNA, the CDR3 is TGTGCCAGCTTTCCGGGACAGGGGACCGGGGAGCTGTTTTTT. Its translation is CASFPGQGTGELFF.

The gene calls are TRBV6-6 and TRBJ1-1; unclear D gene. The CDR3 is 13 amino acids. The V end lost 2 bases, the J end lost 4 bases, and 8 bases lay between the germline ends. CDR1 MNHNY and CDR2 SVGAGI come from the germline V gene (reference sequence). The CDR3 is CASSYATTTEAFF. The CDR3 DNA is TGTGCCAGCAGTTACGCCACAACCACTGAAGCTTTCTTT.

The V gene is TRBV19, the J gene TRBJ2-5; possibly TRBD2 for D (6 bases). Per germline, CDR1 LNHDA and CDR2 SQIVND (reference sequence). The CDR3 totals 12 residues. With 10 bases removed from V and 2 bases from J, the gap between germline ends came to 11 bases. CDR3 DNA sequence: TGTGCCACCGAGAGCGGGCAAGAGACCCAGTACTTC. Protein sequence: CATESGQETQYF. Together with reference TRBV19 and TRBJ2-5, the CDR3 gives the full variable domain: DGGITQSPKYLFRKEGQNVTLSCEQNLNHDAMYWYRQDPGQGLRLIYYSQIVNDFQKGDIAEGYSVSREKKESFPLTVTSAQKNPTAFYLCATESGQETQYFGPGTRLLVL.

This clone showed up just once. The V gene is TRBV2, the J gene TRBJ2-2; D ambiguous. V lost 0 bases to trimming and J lost 4 bases, with 9 bases between them. The CDR3 has 15 residues. The germline CDR1 and CDR2 sequences are SNHLY and FYNNEI. CDR3 sequence (DNA): TGTGCCAGCAGTGAAGCGCAGGCAGGCACCGGGGAGCTGTTTTTT. Its protein is CASSEAQAGTGELFF.

This chain connects TRBV7-3 to TRBJ2-1; TRBD2 is a possible D gene (5 bases). Trimming removed 2 bases at V and 8 bases at J, with 13 bases between. There are 14 residues in the CDR3. Germline CDR1 reads SGHTA; CDR2 reads FQGTGA. CDR3 sequence reads: CASSLSLARDEQFF. The DNA for the CDR3 is TGTGCCAGCAGCTTATCGCTAGCTAGAGATGAGCAGTTCTTC.

The chain is built from TRBV29-1 and TRBJ2-5, with D tentatively TRBD1 (5 bases). Deletions cut 7 bases from V and 5 bases from J, with 14 bases between. Germline V gene data show CDR1 as SQVTM and CDR2 as ANQGSEA. There are 12 residues in the CDR3. The CDR3 DNA sequence: TGCAGCGCCGCGGCAGGGATCGAGACCCAGTACTTC. Its translation is CSAAAGIETQYF.